These 3 T cell receptor beta chains originate from one sample sequenced in a study of cytomegalovirus exposure and HLA in healthy donors. PCR was performed using 60 Vbeta and 13 Jbeta primers. The method was immunoSEQ multiplex PCR; TCRdb's version includes in-frame clones alone and lacks a portion of them. The sample holds about 120,000 clones, over 70% seen once. Sequencing input: PBMCs. Every receptor here comes from a woman between 45 and 65 years old in good health and CMV-seropositive.

The rearrangement links TRBV4-3 to TRBJ1-6, with D perhaps TRBD1 (5 bases). This CDR3 is 14 amino acids long. Germline V lookup: CDR1 LGHNA, CDR2 YSLEER. V was clipped by 0 bases and J by 10 bases, with 10 bases between them. The CDR3 spells CASSQDRGSSPLHF. In DNA, the CDR3 is TGCGCCAGCAGCCAAGATCGGGGGTCCTCACCCCTCCACTTT.

The chain joins TRBV15 to TRBJ1-2; no reliable D call. The V end was cut by 6 bases, the J end by 4 bases, with 15 bases between. CDR3 length equals 14 residues. Germline lookup yields CDR1 LNHNV and CDR2 YYDKDF (reference sequence). CDR3 region: CATREEGNPYGYTF. CDR3 bases: TGTGCCACCAGAGAAGAGGGCAACCCCTATGGCTACACCTTC.

The V call is TRBV15, the J call TRBJ1-3, with TRBD1 matching over 7 bases. The ends lost 5 bases at V and 0 bases at J; junction bases unmatched: 10. CDR1 LNHNV and CDR2 YYDKDF come from the germline V gene (reference sequence). This CDR3 is 17 amino acids long. CDR3 in DNA: TGTGCCACCAGCGAAATGCTAACAGGGGACTCTGGAAACACCATATATTTT. Translating it yields CATSEMLTGDSGNTIYF.